A single sample gave rise to the 9 T cell receptor beta chains below, sequenced in a study of CD8 T cells in ankylosing spondylitis. The study's findings and limits: A motif of 8 or 9 highly homologous TCR beta variants was seen as apparently characteristic of ankylosing spondylitis blood.

TCRdb redid the calling of the 5' RACE reads with MiXCR, one entry per CDR3 protein. Of a few hundred thousand distinct CDR3 sequences listed, about a fifth are singletons. These receptors have no known antigen. The sample taken for sequencing was blood, either unsorted or a sorted T cell fraction (not recorded which). Receptors originate from a male donor with ankylosing spondylitis.

The rearrangement uses TRBV9 and TRBJ2-3, with D possibly matching TRBD1 (5 bases). V was pared by 3 bases and J by 6 bases, with 11 bases between. The CDR3 is 13 amino acids. CDR1 and CDR2 from the germline V gene are SGDLS and YYNGEE. CDR3 in amino acids: CASSATTADTQYF. DNA of the CDR3: TGTGCCAGCAGCGCCACGACAGCCGATACGCAGTATTTT.

The chain has TRBV28 and TRBJ2-7; the D gene could be TRBD1 or TRBD2 (5 bases each). CDR3 length equals 13 residues. The germline V and J ends were trimmed by 6 bases and 6 bases, with 15 bases remaining between them. Per germline, CDR1 MDHEN and CDR2 SYDVKM. The CDR3 nucleotides are TGTGCCAGCAGGACCGGCGGGCAGGGCGAGCAGTACTTC. This gives the protein CASRTGGQGEQYF.

This clonotype has ten or more counts. The chain employs TRBV5-5 and TRBJ1-2; D not resolved. The V and J ends lost 6 bases and 8 bases respectively, with 14 bases between them. This CDR3 has 12 amino acids. Germline-derived CDR1 and CDR2 are SGHKS and YYEKEE (reference sequence). This chain's CDR3 is CASTVENRGYTF. The CDR3 DNA reads as TGTGCCAGCACCGTCGAGAACCGGGGCTACACCTTC. Based on the CDR3 plus reference TRBV5-5 and TRBJ1-2, the full variable domain is DAGVTQSPTHLIKTRGQQVTLRCSPISGHKSVSWYQQVLGQGPQFIFQYYEKEERGRGNFPDRFSARQFPNYSSELNVNALLLGDSALYLCASTVENRGYTFGSGTRLTVV.

This clonotype has a handful of counts. V and J are TRBV5-5 and TRBJ2-1; D ambiguous. Trimming removed 1 base from V and 3 bases from J, with 17 bases in between. This CDR3 has 17 residues. Germline V gives CDR1 SGHKS, CDR2 YYEKEE (reference sequence). Here the CDR3 DNA reads TGTGCCAGCAGCTTGTTCGAACGGGCCCGACTCTACAATGAGCAGTTCTTC. Amino acids: CASSLFERARLYNEQFF.

The rearrangement joins TRBV6-5 to TRBJ1-4, with a tentative D call TRBD1 (6 bases). The length of the CDR3 is 14 residues. The ends were cut back, 4 bases at V and 7 bases at J, with 13 bases in the middle. CDR1 and CDR2 (germline): MNHEY, SVGAGI. In DNA form, the CDR3 reads TGTGCCAGCAGTTCTTCCGCCAGGGGTGAAAAACTGTTTTTT. Its protein product is CASSSSARGEKLFF.

This clonotype was observed a handful of times. J is TRBJ2-7 and V is TRBV7-2; D is uncertain. Germline values: CDR1 SGHTA, CDR2 FQGNSA. V dropped 1 base and J dropped 0 bases, with 10 bases sitting between them. CDR3 length: 15 amino acids. The CDR3 region is CASSLGLGSSYEQYF. Written as DNA, the CDR3 is TGTGCCAGCAGCTTAGGCCTGGGCAGCTCCTACGAGCAGTACTTC.

CDR3 nucleotide sequence: TGTGCCAGCAGCTTAACGGGCGCCGGGGAGCTGTTTTTT. Residues: CASSLTGAGELFF. This sequence joins TRBV7-3 and TRBJ2-2; D call uncertain. Per the germline V gene, CDR1 is SGHTA and CDR2 is FQGTGA. The length of the CDR3 is 13 residues. The V end was cut by 0 bases, the J end by 6 bases, with 5 bases between. Looking up the rest from reference TRBV7-3 and TRBJ2-2 gives the full variable domain: GAGVSQTPSNKVTEKGKYVELRCDPISGHTALYWYRQSLGQGPEFLIYFQGTGAADDSGLPNDRFFAVRPEGSVSTLKIQRTERGDSAVYLCASSLTGAGELFFGEGSRLTVL.

Only a few counts were recorded for this clonotype. The rearrangement uses TRBV18 and TRBJ2-7, with 14 bases matching TRBD2. Germline V gene lookup returns CDR1 KGHSH and CDR2 LQKENI. V dropped 6 bases and J dropped 0; count of bases not matched to a gene: 4. This CDR3 has 16 residues. The CDR3 coding sequence is TGTGCCAGCTCCCTCGGGACTAGCGGGAGCTCCTACGAGCAGTACTTC. This translates into CASSLGTSGSSYEQYF.

The rearrangement links TRBV20-1 to TRBJ2-1; D is unresolved. Trimming removed 0 bases from V and 6 bases from J, with 9 bases in between. The CDR3 totals 13 residues. CDR1 and CDR2 from the germline V gene are DFQATT and SNEGSKA (reference sequence). CDR3 bases: TGCAGTGCTAGAGACCCCAACCCCAATGAGCAGTTCTTC. Amino acids: CSARDPNPNEQFF.